The subject of this entry is one T cell receptor beta chain. The antigen is not known. This sample is part of a study of T cells in tumors after PD-1 blockade. Overall study: No patient had prior checkpoint blockade, systemic immunosuppression, or radiotherapy within 4 weeks. Either cemiplimab 350 mg every 2 weeks or pembrolizumab 200 mg every 3 weeks was given. On average, peripheral blood gave about 120,000 TCR templates and 35,000 to 40,000 unique clonotypes.

The study, taken as a whole, reports: Blood contained about 38% of the tumor's TCR clonotypes.

Germline V gives CDR1 LNHDA, CDR2 SQIVND (reference sequence). The V and J ends lost 7 bases and 0 bases respectively, with 19 bases between them. The CDR3 runs to 17 residues. Using immunoSEQ multiplex PCR, the repertoire was profiled, and TCRdb retains in-frame clones only, with some absent. This sample yields 32,000 or so clones, of which around four fifths are seen a single time; approximately 38% belongs to the top ten. The clonotype comes from a human donor with basal cell carcinoma. The material sequenced was PBMCs, taken before anti-PD-1 treatment. The chain joins TRBV19 to TRBJ1-3; D not certain. The DNA for the CDR3 is TGTGCCAGTACCCCCTCGCCATATTCGTACTCTGGAAACACCATATATTTT. Its protein is CASTPSPYSYSGNTIYF.